This entry concerns a single TCR beta chain. What it recognizes is unknown. The germline V gene has CDR1 LNHDA and CDR2 SQIVND (reference sequence). CDR3 size: 13 residues. J gave up 9 bases and V 1 base, and 0 bases lay outside the gene matches. This record belongs to a study of T cell responses to AZD1222 COVID-19 vaccine. The study's findings and limits: It should be noted that donors were predominantly white British and more often female, and clonal diversity was possibly underestimated. CD4 TCRs linked to vaccination spanned spike, dominating at 160-218 and 743-854.

The assay was immunoSEQ multiplex PCR, and TCRdb's table has in-frame clones only and misses some. The sample consists of roughly 150,000 clones, 90% to 95% of them appearing once. V gene TRBV19 combines with J gene TRBJ2-1, with 10 bases aligning to TRBD2. The source is an adult who received the AZD1222 COVID-19 vaccine. The specimen was peripheral blood, collected 28 days after the second AZD1222 dose. CDR3 in DNA: TGTGCCAGTAGTATAGGACTAGCGGGTGAGCAGTTCTTC. Translating it yields CASSIGLAGEQFF.